Reported below is one TCR beta chain. There are many counts of this clonotype. Its specific antigen is unknown. Base qualities were left out, and no much larger clone turns up one base away. The sample comes from a study of T-cell reconstitution after alpha-beta-depleted transplantation in children (TCRdb year 2016). A note on the overall study: Using TCR repertoire profiling, the study followed T-cell immune reconstitution in a quantitative way in children after TCRalphabeta/CD19-depleted allogeneic hematopoietic cell transplantation.

Beyond this particular receptor, the publication reports: In some patients, the high TCRbeta diversity seen at day 60 was put down to recipient T cells and intrathymic progenitors that had survived conditioning. The apparently early alphabetaT-cell count recovery about two months after transplant was reportedly dependent on only several hundred rapidly expanded clones derived from non-depleted graft cells. Over the following months the frequencies of hyperexpanded clones went down, and after one year T-cell counts and TCRbeta diversity were mostly credited to newly produced T cells.

The treatment or condition tag for this specimen amounts to: allogeneic hematopoietic cell transplantation with graft depleted of TCRalphabeta T cells and CD19 B cells. TCRalphabeta/CD19-depleted allogeneic hematopoietic cell grafts were given to the transplant recipients, all of whom were children. The germline V gene (reference sequence) gives CDR1 as MNHEY and CDR2 as SMNVEV. The junction shows trimming of 6 bases on V and 0 bases on J, plus 8 bases between the germline ends. The CDR3 measures 13 amino acids from cysteine to phenylalanine. The sequence is cut down to CDR3 DNA, 39 bases in frame from base 1. The method was PCR. For sequencing, an Illumina HiSeq 2500 was employed. Molecular barcoding was employed in the preparation of TCR libraries, with unique molecular identifiers being used to normalize TCRbeta repertoire quantification. Through fastp at Q25 and MiXCR, TCRdb rebuilt clones from the public reads, retaining in-frame beta chains. Rows are unified per CDR3 protein, each entry keeping the most common DNA and genes. The sample includes about 160,000 distinct CDR3 sequences, with 11% observed a single time. Of the sample, under 15% falls within the top ten clones.

The sequencing used PBMCs, collected before TCRalphabeta/CD19-depleted stem cell transplant. The sequence was obtained from a boy between 2 and 15 years old with acute myeloid leukemia, due to receive a stem cell transplant. The sequence joins TRBV27 to TRBJ1-2; no D gene call is confident. The CDR3 protein: CASRLATNYGYTF. The DNA is TGTGCCAGCAGGTTAGCAACTAACTATGGCTACACCTTC.